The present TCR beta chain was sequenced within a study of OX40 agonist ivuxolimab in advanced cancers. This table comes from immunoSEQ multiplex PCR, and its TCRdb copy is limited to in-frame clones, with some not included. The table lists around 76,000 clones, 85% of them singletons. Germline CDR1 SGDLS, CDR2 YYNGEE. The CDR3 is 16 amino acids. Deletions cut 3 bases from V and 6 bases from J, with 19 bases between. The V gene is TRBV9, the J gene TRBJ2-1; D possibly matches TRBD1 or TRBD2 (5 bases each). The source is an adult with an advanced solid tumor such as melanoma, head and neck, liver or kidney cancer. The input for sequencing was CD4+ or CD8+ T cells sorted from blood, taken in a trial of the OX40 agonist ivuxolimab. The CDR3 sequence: CASSAGTPIERNEQFF. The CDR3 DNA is TGTGCCAGCAGCGCCGGGACGCCGATTGAGCGCAATGAGCAGTTCTTC.